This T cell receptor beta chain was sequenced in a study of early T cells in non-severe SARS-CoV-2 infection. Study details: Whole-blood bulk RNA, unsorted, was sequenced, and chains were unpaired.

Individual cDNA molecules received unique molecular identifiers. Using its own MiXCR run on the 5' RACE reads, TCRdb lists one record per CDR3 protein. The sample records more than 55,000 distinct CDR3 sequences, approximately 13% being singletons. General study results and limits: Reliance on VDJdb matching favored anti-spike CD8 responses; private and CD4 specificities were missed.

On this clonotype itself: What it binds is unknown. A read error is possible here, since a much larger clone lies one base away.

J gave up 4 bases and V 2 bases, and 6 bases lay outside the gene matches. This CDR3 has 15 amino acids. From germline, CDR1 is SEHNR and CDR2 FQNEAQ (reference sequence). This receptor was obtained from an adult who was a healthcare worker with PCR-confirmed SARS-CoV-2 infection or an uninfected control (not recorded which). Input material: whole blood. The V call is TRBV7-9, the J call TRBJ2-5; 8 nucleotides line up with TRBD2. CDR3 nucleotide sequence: TGTGCCAGCAGCTTATGGGGACTAGGACCAGAGACCCAGTACTTC. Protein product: CASSLWGLGPETQYF.